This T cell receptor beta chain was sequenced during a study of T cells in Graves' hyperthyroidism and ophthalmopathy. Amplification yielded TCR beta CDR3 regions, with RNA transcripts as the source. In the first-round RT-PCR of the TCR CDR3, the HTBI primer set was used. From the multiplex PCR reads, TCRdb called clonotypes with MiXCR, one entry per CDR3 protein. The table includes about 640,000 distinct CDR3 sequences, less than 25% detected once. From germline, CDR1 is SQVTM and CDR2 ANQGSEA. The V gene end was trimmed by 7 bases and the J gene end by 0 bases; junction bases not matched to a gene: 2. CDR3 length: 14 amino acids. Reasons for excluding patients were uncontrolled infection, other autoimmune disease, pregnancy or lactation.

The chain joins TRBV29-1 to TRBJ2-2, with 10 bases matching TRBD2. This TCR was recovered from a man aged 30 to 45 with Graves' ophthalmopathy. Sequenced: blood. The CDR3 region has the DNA TGCAGCGCTGGGACTAGCGCGAACACCGGGGAGCTGTTTTTT. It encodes CSAGTSANTGELFF.